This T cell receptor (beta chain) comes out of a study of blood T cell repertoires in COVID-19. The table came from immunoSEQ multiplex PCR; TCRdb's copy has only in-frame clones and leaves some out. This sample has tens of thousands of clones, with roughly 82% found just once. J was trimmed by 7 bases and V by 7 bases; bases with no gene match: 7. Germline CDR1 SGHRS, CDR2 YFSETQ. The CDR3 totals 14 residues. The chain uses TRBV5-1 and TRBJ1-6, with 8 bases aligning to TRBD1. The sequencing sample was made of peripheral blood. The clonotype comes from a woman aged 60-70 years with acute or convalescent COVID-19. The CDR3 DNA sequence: TGCGCCAGCCGAGGGACAGGTGGGAATTCACCCCTCCACTTT. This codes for CASRGTGGNSPLHF.